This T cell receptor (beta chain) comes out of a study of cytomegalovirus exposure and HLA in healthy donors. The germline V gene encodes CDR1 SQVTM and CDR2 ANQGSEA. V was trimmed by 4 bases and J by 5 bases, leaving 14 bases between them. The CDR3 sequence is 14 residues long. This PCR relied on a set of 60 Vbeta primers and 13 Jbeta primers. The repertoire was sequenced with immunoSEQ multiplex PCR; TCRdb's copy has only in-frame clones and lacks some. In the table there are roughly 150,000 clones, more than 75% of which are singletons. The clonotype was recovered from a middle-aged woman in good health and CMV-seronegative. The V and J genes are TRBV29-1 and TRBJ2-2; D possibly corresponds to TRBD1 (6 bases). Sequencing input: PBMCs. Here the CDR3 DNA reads TGCAGCGTTGCAGGGGACCCCGAAACCGGGGAGCTGTTTTTT. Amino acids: CSVAGDPETGELFF.